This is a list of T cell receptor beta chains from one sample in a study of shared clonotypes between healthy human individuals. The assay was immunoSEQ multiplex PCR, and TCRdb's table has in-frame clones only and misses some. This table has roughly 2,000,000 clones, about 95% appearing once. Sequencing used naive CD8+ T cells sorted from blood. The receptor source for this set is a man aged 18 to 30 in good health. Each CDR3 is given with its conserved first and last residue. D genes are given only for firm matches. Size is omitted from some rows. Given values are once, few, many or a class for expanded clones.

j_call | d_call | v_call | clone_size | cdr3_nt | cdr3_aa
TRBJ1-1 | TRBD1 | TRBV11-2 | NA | TGTGCCAGCAGCTTAGAAGGGGGCAACACTGAAGCTTTCTTT | CASSLEGGNTEAFF
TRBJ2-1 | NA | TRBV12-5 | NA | TGTGCTAGTGGTTTGATTGGGCTTGAGCAGTTCTTC | CASGLIGLEQFF
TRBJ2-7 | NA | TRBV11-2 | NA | TGTGCCAGCAGCCTGGACAGAGACTACGAGCAGTACTTC | CASSLDRDYEQYF
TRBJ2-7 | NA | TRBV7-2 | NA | TGTGCCAGCAGCTTAACGGGGTTTATCTACGAGCAGTACTTC | CASSLTGFIYEQYF
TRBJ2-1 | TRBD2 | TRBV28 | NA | TGTGCCAGCAGTCCTTGGTCTAGCGGACCATGGAGTGATGAGCAGTTCTTC | CASSPWSSGPWSDEQFF
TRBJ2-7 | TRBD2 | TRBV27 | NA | TGTGCCAGCAGTCTCGGACTAGCGTCCTACGAGCAGTACTTC | CASSLGLASYEQYF
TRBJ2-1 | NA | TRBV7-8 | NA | TGTGCCAGCAGCCCGCAAGGCTATTCGAATACTGAGCAGTTCTTC | CASSPQGYSNTEQFF
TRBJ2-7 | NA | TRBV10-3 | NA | TGTGCCATCAGTGAGTCGGAGGGGTACGAGCAGTACTTC | CAISESEGYEQYF
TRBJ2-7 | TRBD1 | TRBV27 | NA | TGTGCCAGCAGTCTACCCCCCGGGACAGGGGTCTTAGAGCAGTACTTC | CASSLPPGTGVLEQYF
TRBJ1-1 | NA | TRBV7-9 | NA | TGTGCCAGCAGTTCAGGGTCAGGTGAAGCTTTCTTT | CASSSGSGEAFF
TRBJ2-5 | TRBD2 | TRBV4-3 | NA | TGCGCCAGCAGCCAAGGGTTTACGGGAGGGGTGGAGACCCAGTACTTC | CASSQGFTGGVETQYF
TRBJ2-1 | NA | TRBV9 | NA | TGTGCCAGCAGCCTCTACAATGAGCAGTTCTTC | CASSLYNEQFF
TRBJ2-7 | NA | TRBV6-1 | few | TGTGCCAGCAGTGACGGACATGAGCAGTACTTC | CASSDGHEQYF
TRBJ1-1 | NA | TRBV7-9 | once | TGTGCCAGCAGCTTACAACAGACTGAAGCTTTCTTT | CASSLQQTEAFF
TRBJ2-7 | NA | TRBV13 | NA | TGTGCCAGCAGCCTTGGGGGCTACGAGCAGTACTTC | CASSLGGYEQYF
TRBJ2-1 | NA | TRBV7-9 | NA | TGTGCCAGCGAAGAGGCCCTCTACAATGAGCAGTTCTTC | CASEEALYNEQFF
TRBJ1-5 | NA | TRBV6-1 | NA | TGTGCCAGCAGTGACGCAGGGGCATATAGCAATCAGCCCCAGCATTTT | CASSDAGAYSNQPQHF
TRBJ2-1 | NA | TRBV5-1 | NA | TGCGCCAGCAGTTTTGGGGAGGGGGCCTACGGCAATGAGCAGTTCTTC | CASSFGEGAYGNEQFF
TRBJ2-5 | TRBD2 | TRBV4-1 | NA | TGCGCCAGCAGCCAAGGCGTTAGCGGGGGGTTCCAAGAGACCCAGTACTTC | CASSQGVSGGFQETQYF
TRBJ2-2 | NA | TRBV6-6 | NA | TGTGCCAGCAGTTACTACTCGGGGTCAGGGGAGCTGTTTTTT | CASSYYSGSGELFF
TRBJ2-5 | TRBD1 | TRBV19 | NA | TGTGCCAGTGGGCGAGACAGGGAAGGCCAAGAGACCCAGTACTTC | CASGRDREGQETQYF
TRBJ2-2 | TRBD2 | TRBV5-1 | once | TGCGCCAGCCGCAAAGCGGGGGCGGACACCGGGGAGCTGTTTTTT | CASRKAGADTGELFF
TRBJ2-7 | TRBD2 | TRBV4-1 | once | TGCGCCAGCAGCCTCGGTCCGGGGGGGGGCGACGAGCAGTACTTC | CASSLGPGGGDEQYF
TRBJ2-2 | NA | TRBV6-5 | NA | TGTGCCAGCAGTTATGGACAGTTCACCGGGGAGCTGTTTTTT | CASSYGQFTGELFF
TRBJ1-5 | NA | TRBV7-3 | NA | TGTGCCAGCAGCCTCGAGCGAGGGGTCAGCGCCAATCAGCCCCAGCATTTT | CASSLERGVSANQPQHF
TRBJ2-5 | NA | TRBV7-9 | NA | TGTGCCAGCACAGAGCCAGGGCAAGAGACCCAGTACTTC | CASTEPGQETQYF
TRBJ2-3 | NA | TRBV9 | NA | TGTGCCAGCAGTGACCTCGGATCGGGTAGAGAAGATACGCAGTATTTT | CASSDLGSGREDTQYF
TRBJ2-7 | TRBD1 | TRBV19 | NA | TGTGCCAGTAGTAGCCGGGACAGGTTCTACGAGCAGTACTTC | CASSSRDRFYEQYF
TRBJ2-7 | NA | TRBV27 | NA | TGTGCCAGCAGTTTATCAGGTGGGATTCGTCTAGATTCCTACGAGCAGTACTTC | CASSLSGGIRLDSYEQYF
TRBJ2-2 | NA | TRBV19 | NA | TGTGCCAGTAGTATAGTGGCAGGGGTGGAATCCGGGGAGCTGTTTTTT | CASSIVAGVESGELFF
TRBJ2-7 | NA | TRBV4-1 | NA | TGCGCCAGCAGCCATGTGTGGGGCGAGCAGTACTTC | CASSHVWGEQYF
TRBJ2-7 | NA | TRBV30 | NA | TGTGCCATACATACCGGGGATTCGGGCTACGAGCAGTACTTC | CAIHTGDSGYEQYF
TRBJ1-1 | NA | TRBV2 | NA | TGTGCCACCGGAAGGGGGGGCATTGAAGCTTTCTTT | CATGRGGIEAFF